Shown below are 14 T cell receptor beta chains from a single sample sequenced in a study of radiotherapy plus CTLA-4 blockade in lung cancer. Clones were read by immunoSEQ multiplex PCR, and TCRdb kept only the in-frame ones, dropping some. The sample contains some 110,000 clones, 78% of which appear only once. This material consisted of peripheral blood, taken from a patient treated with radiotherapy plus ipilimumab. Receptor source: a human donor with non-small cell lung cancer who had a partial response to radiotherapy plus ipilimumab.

The CDR3 DNA sequence: TGTGCCAGCAGTTTACGCCCGGCAGGGCTCTATAATTCACCCCTCCACTTT. It codes for CASSLRPAGLYNSPLHF. The chain is built from TRBV27 and TRBJ1-6; tentatively, D is TRBD1 (5 bases). The CDR3 extends over 17 amino acids. Germline V gene data show CDR1 as MNHEY and CDR2 as SMNVEV (reference sequence). V lost 2 bases and J lost 3, with 14 bases in between.

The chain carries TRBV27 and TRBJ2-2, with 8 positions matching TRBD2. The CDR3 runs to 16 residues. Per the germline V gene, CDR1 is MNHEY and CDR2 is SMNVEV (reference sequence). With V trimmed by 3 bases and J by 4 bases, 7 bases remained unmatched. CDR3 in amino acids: CASSLEAGEITGELFF. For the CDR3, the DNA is TGTGCCAGCAGTTTGGAAGCGGGAGAGATCACCGGGGAGCTGTTTTTT.

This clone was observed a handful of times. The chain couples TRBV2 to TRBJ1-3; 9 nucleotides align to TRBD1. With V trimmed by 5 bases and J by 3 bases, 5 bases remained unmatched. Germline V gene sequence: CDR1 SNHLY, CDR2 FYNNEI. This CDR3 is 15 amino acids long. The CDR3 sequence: CASSPRTGVGNTIYF. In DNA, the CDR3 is TGTGCCAGCAGTCCTAGGACAGGGGTTGGAAACACCATATATTTT.

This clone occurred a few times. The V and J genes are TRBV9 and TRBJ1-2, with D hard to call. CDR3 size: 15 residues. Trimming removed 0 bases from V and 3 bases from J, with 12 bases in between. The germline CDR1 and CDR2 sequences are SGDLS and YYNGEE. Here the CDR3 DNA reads TGTGCCAGCAGCGTAGAAGGTGAGGGCCACTATGGCTACACCTTC. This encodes CASSVEGEGHYGYTF.

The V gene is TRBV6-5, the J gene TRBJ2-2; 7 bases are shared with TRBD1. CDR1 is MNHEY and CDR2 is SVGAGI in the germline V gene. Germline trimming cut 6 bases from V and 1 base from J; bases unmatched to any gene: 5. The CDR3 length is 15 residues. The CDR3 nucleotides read TGTGCCAGCAGGGGACAGTATAGGAACACCGGGGAGCTGTTTTTT. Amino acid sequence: CASRGQYRNTGELFF.

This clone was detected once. The DNA for the CDR3 is TGTGCCAGCAGTTACTCGGTTTCTGGAGGCGAGCAGTACTTC. Translation: CASSYSVSGGEQYF. This chain links TRBV6-5 with TRBJ2-7; tentative D call: TRBD2 (5 bases). This CDR3 is 14 amino acids long. Between the trimmed V and J ends, which lost 0 bases and 6 bases, there was a span of 12 bases. CDR1 is MNHEY and CDR2 is SVGAGI in the germline V gene.

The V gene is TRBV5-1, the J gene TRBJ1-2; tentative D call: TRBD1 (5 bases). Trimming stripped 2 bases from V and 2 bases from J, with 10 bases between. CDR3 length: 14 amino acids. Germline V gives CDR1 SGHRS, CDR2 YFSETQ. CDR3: CASSFREANYGYTF. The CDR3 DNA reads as TGCGCCAGCAGCTTCAGGGAAGCAAACTATGGCTACACCTTC. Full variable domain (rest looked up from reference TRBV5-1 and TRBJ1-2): KAGVTQTPRYLIKTRGQQVTLSCSPISGHRSVSWYQQTPGQGLQFLFEYFSETQRNKGNFPGRFSGRQFSNSRSEMNVSTLELGDSALYLCASSFREANYGYTFGSGTRLTVV.

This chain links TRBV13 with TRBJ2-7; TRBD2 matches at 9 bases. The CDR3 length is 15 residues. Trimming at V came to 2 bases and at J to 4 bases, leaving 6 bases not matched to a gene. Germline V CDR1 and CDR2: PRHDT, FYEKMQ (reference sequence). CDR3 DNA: TGTGCCAGCAGCTTATTATCAGCGGGGGGTTACGAGCAGTACTTC. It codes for CASSLLSAGGYEQYF.

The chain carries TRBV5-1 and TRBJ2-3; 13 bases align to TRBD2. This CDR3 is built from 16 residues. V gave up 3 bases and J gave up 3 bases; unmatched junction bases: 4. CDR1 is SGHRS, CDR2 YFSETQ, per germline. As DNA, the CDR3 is TGCGCCAGCAGCTCTGGACTAGCGGGAGCTACAGATACGCAGTATTTT. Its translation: CASSSGLAGATDTQYF.

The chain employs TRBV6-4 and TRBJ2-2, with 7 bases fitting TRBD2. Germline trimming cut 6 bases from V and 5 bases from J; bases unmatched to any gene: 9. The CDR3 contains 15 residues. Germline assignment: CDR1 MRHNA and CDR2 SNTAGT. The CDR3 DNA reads TGTGCCAGCAGGAGGGGCGGGAGTAAAACCGGGGAGCTGTTTTTT. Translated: CASRRGGSKTGELFF.

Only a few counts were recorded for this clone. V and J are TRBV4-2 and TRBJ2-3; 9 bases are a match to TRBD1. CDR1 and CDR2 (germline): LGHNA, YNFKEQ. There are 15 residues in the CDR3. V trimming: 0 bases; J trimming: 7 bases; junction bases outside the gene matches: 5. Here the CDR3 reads CASSQDGTGTNTQYF. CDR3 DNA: TGTGCCAGCAGCCAAGATGGGACAGGGACAAATACGCAGTATTTT.

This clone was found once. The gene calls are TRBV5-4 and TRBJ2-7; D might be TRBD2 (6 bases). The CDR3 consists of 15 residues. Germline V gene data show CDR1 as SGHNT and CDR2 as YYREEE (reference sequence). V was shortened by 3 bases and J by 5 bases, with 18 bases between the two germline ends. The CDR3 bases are TGTGCCAGCAGCTGGGAAAGGGACTCGGGTGACGAGCAGTACGTC. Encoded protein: CASSWERDSGDEQYV.

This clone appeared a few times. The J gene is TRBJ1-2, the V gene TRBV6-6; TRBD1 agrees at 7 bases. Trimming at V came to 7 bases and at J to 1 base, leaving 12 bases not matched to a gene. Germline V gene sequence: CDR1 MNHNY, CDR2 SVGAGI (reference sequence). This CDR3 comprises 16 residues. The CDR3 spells CASTELTGNFNYGYTF. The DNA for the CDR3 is TGTGCCAGCACCGAATTGACAGGGAACTTTAACTATGGCTACACCTTC.

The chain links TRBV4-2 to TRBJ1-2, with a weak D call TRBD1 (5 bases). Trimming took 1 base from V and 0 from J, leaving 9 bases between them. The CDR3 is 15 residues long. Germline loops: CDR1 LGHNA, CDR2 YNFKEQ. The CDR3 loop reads CASSQVQETNYGYTF. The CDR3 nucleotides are TGTGCCAGCAGCCAAGTACAGGAGACTAACTATGGCTACACCTTC.